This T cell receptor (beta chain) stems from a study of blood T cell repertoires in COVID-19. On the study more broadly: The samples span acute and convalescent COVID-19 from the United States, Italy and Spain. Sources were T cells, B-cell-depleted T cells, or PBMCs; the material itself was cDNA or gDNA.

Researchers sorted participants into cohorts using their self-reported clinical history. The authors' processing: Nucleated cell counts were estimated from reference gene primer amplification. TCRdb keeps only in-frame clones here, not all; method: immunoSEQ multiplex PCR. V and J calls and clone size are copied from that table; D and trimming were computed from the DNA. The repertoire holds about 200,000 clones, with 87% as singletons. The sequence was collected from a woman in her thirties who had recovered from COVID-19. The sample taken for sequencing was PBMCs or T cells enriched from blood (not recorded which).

The CDR3, as DNA: TGTGCCAGCTCACCACGGTCAGATCCGGAAAAACTGTTTTTT. It yields the protein CASSPRSDPEKLFF. The rearrangement links TRBV18 to TRBJ1-4; D remains ambiguous. The CDR3 consists of 14 residues. CDR1 KGHSH and CDR2 LQKENI come from the germline V gene. The V end was cut by 1 base, the J end by 8 bases, with 11 bases between.